The present TCR beta chain was sequenced within a study of cytomegalovirus exposure and HLA in healthy donors. This clone is termed medium-sized. Antigen unknown. This CDR3 contains 14 residues. Germline values: CDR1 SGHDT, CDR2 YYEEEE. Trimming cost V 3 bases and J 6 bases; bases outside gene matches: 4. Overall study findings and caveats: In an earlier analysis, about 90% or about 30%: the productive usage of most TCR beta V segments. Associated with HLA alleles at 0.05 false discovery rate in a later analysis were some 18,000 TCR beta sequences.

With 60 Vbeta and 13 Jbeta primers, the PCR was carried out. Clones were read by immunoSEQ multiplex PCR, and TCRdb kept only the in-frame ones, dropping some. Of more than 95,000 clones detected, approximately 84% appear once; the ten largest clones hold approximately 5.1%. The TCR sequence derives from a male donor in good health and CMV-seronegative. The chain carries TRBV5-6 and TRBJ2-7; 12 nucleotides agree with TRBD1. The sample consisted of PBMCs. CDR3 sequence reads: CASSWGDRGREQYF. As DNA, the CDR3 is TGTGCCAGCAGCTGGGGGGACAGGGGGCGCGAGCAGTACTTC.